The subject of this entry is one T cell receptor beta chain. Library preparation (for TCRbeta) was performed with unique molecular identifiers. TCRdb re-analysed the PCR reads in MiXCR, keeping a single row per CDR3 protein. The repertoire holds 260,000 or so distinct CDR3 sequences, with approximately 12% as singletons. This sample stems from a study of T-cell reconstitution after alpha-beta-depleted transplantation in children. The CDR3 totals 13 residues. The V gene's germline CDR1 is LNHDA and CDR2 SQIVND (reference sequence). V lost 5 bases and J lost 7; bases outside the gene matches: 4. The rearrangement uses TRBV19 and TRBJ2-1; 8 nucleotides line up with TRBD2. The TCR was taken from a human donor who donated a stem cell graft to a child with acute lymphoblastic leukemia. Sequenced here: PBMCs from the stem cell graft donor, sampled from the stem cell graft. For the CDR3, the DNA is TGTGCCAGTAGTTGGAGCGGGGGTAATGAGCAGTTCTTC. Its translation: CASSWSGGNEQFF.